The 23 T cell receptor beta chains below were found in one sample sequenced in a study of esophageal squamous cell carcinoma under preoperative chemotherapy. The time point was: before preoperative PTX-NDP chemotherapy. TCRdb re-derived calls from the PCR reads in MiXCR, one entry per CDR3 protein. The sample carries around 12,000 distinct CDR3 sequences, around half recorded once. This specimen was taken from a patient given preoperative chemotherapy. These receptors all stem from a human donor with esophageal squamous cell carcinoma. The donor label of this sample is uncertain.

Note on this clonotype: A junction end diverges from the germline sequence, so it may reflect a read error. This chain joins TRBV6-1 and TRBJ2-3; either TRBD1 or TRBD2 may fit D (5 bases each). The CDR3 has 16 amino acids. Germline V gene sequence: CDR1 MNHNS, CDR2 SASEGT. In DNA, the CDR3 is TGTGCCAGCGGGGACCAGGGAGCTTGTGGCACAGAGACGCAGTATTTC. It codes for CASGDQGACGTETQYF.

This clonotype is labeled medium-sized. This chain uses TRBV6-5 with TRBJ2-2; D is ambiguous. This CDR3 contains 15 residues. Germline CDR1 reads MNHEY; CDR2 reads SVGAGI. The V end lost 0 bases, the J end lost 6 bases, and 11 bases lay between the germline ends. The CDR3 sequence is CASSYSQRISGELFF. The CDR3 bases are TGTGCCAGCAGTTACTCTCAAAGAATCTCCGGGGAGCTGTTTTTT.

The chain is built from TRBV6-1 and TRBJ2-5; D unresolved. Per the germline V gene, CDR1 is MNHNS and CDR2 is SASEGT. The CDR3 loop spans 13 amino acids. V gave up 1 base and J gave up 9 bases, with 12 bases separating them. The CDR3 sequence is CASSEVAGWAQYF. CDR3 nucleotides: TGTGCCAGCAGTGAAGTAGCCGGGTGGGCCCAGTACTTC.

This clonotype was recorded many times. J is TRBJ2-2 and V is TRBV6-1; D possibly corresponds to TRBD2 (7 bases). CDR3 length: 15 amino acids. With 5 bases removed from V and 2 bases from J, the gap between germline ends came to 12 bases. Germline V gene sequence: CDR1 MNHNS, CDR2 SASEGT. CDR3 bases: TGTGCCAGCAGTCCAAGGGGGGGAAACACCGGGGAGCTGTTTTTT. Protein product: CASSPRGGNTGELFF.

Concerning this clonotype: Compared with germline, one end of the junction differs, possibly owing to a read error. The chain is built from TRBV6-1 and TRBJ2-1, with D maybe TRBD1 (5 bases). Germline lookup yields CDR1 MNHNS and CDR2 SASEGT. CDR3 size: 16 residues. CDR3 loop: CASRDLRGVSEDKQYF. The CDR3 bases are TGTGCCAGCAGGGACCTTAGGGGTGTGAGCGAAGATAAGCAGTATTTC.

The chain joins TRBV12-3 or TRBV12-4 to TRBJ2-1; tentatively, D is TRBD1 (6 bases). Trimming removed 8 bases at V and 9 bases at J, with 14 bases between. CDR3 length equals 12 residues. CDR3 DNA: TGTGCCAGCCAATTGGGGGCTGGTGAGCAGTTCTTC. Protein product: CASQLGAGEQFF.

This chain uses TRBV10-3 with TRBJ2-5; D might be TRBD2 (6 bases). The DNA end is more similar to TRBJ2-1, so the J call may be wrong. The CDR3 runs 14 residues. CDR1 and CDR2 (germline): ENHRY, SYGVKD. The CDR3 DNA reads TGTGCCATCAGTGAGTCCGGGAGTCTCTATGAGCAGTTCTTC. Protein product: CAISESGSLYEQFF.

For the CDR3, the DNA is TGTGCCGGGGGTGAAGGGGCTAGCGGGGCAGATACGCAGTATTTT. This encodes CAGGEGASGADTQYF. V usage is TRBV6-1 and J usage is TRBJ2-3; 9 nucleotides match TRBD2. With 11 bases clipped from V and 4 bases from J, the junction kept 13 bases outside the gene matches. Germline lookup yields CDR1 MNHNS and CDR2 SASEGT. The CDR3 has 15 residues.

This clonotype has a handful of counts. The J gene is TRBJ2-3, the V gene TRBV23-1; D is perhaps TRBD1 (6 bases). TRBV23-1 is known as an ORF, though its function is uncertain. The CDR3 totals 13 residues. V lost 8 bases to trimming and J lost 4 bases, with 13 bases between them. CDR3 loop: CASRQACPDTQYF. CDR3 nucleotide sequence: TGCGCCAGCCGACAGGCCTGTCCAGATACGCAGTATTTT.

In regard to this clonotype: One end of the junction varies from germline; a read error may be responsible. This chain uses TRBV6-1 with TRBJ2-2; 7 positions match TRBD1. This CDR3 has 15 residues. The germline CDR1 and CDR2 sequences are MNHNS and SASEGT. CDR3 sequence (DNA): TGTGCCAGCAGCCACGAGCATGCGAGCACAGGGGCGCTGTATTTT. Its translation is CASSHEHASTGALYF.

CDR3 region: CASSSQSFSGANVLTF. CDR3 bases: TGTGCCAGCAGTTCCCAATCGTTCTCTGGGGCCAACGTCCTGACTTTC. The chain uses TRBV6-5 and TRBJ2-6; D is unresolved. V was clipped by 4 bases and J by 0 bases, with 10 bases between them. CDR1 is MNHEY and CDR2 is SVGAGI in the germline V gene. The CDR3 loop spans 16 amino acids.

Details on this clonotype: Possible read error: a much larger clone is one base away. This chain joins TRBV6-1 and TRBJ2-1; 7 nucleotides line up with TRBD2. The J call may be in error: the DNA end matches TRBJ2-7 better. This CDR3 has 13 amino acids. Germline values: CDR1 MNHNS, CDR2 SASEGT. CDR3 amino acids: CASSEILANEQYF. The CDR3 region has the DNA TGTGCCAGCAGTGAAATACTAGCGAATGAGCAGTACTTC.

The rearrangement uses TRBV27 and TRBJ2-3; D remains ambiguous. The CDR3 spans 16 residues. The V gene's germline CDR1 is MNHEY and CDR2 SMNVEV (reference sequence). The V end was cut by 2 bases, the J end by 1 base, with 13 bases between. CDR3 residues: CASSLKSGQRTDTQYF. The CDR3 nucleotides are TGTGCCAGCAGTTTAAAATCAGGTCAGCGCACAGATACGCAGTATTTT.

J is TRBJ2-3 and V is TRBV6-1; possibly TRBD1 for D (6 bases). The CDR3 totals 14 residues. V lost 7 bases to trimming and J lost 4 bases, with 15 bases between them. The germline gives CDR1 MNHNS, CDR2 SASEGT. The CDR3 spells CASTTGIGADTQYF. Written as DNA, the CDR3 is TGTGCCAGCACCACAGGGATCGGGGCAGATACGCAGTATTTT.

About this clonotype: An end of the junction differs from the germline gene, which may be a read error. The J gene is TRBJ2-3, the V gene TRBV6-1; maybe TRBD2 (5 bases). This CDR3 contains 15 residues. CDR1 is MNHNS, CDR2 SASEGT, per germline. The CDR3: CASSEQPVQFGEQYF. CDR3 bases: TGTGCCAGCAGTGAACAACCGGTACAATTTGGGGAGCAGTACTTT.

This sequence joins TRBV6-1 and TRBJ2-2; D not resolved. With 6 bases removed from V and 7 bases from J, the gap between germline ends came to 15 bases. Germline CDR1 reads MNHNS; CDR2 reads SASEGT. This CDR3 has 14 residues. CDR3 amino acids: CASRGCGNYGELFF. CDR3 nucleotide sequence: TGTGCCAGCAGGGGCTGTGGGAACTACGGGGAGCTGTTTTTT.

The genes are TRBV12-3 or TRBV12-4 and TRBJ2-3; weak D call: TRBD1 (6 bases). The V end lost 1 base, the J end lost 2 bases, and 10 bases lay between the germline ends. CDR3 size: 15 residues. The CDR3 coding sequence is TGTGCCAGCAGTTTAGAGGGACATACCACAGATACGCAGTATTTT. Translated, it gives CASSLEGHTTDTQYF.

About this clonotype: At one end, the junction sequence differs from germline, possibly due to a read error. CDR3 nucleotides: TGTGCCAGCAGTGAACGACAGGGAGGCACAGACACGCAGTCTTTT. This translates into CASSERQGGTDTQSF. The genes are TRBV6-1 and TRBJ2-3, with D perhaps matching TRBD1 (7 bases). The CDR3 has 15 amino acids. The V gene's germline CDR1 is MNHNS and CDR2 SASEGT.

A note on this clonotype: The germline gene is not matched at one end of the junction; a read error may be the cause. The chain has TRBV6-1 and TRBJ2-3; D is unclear. Germline CDR1 is MNHNS and CDR2 is SASEGT. The CDR3 covers 14 residues. This CDR3 is CASIPGGRTAKQFF. CDR3 bases: TGTGCCAGCATCCCGGGTGGGCGCACAGCTAAGCAGTTCTTT.

The genes are TRBV6-1 and TRBJ2-1; D is unclear. The J call could be wrong; TRBJ2-5 is a better fit for the DNA end. The CDR3 runs to 13 residues. Germline assignment: CDR1 MNHNS and CDR2 SASEGT. The CDR3 is CASSEYLSETQYF. The CDR3, as DNA: TGTGCCAGCAGTGAATACTTATCGGAGACCCAGTACTTC.

V and J are TRBV6-1 and TRBJ2-2, with 10 nucleotides matching TRBD1. The CDR3 is made up of 17 amino acids. Looked up from germline, CDR1 is MNHNS and CDR2 is SASEGT. After removal of 6 bases from V and 2 bases from J, the junction contained 9 bases not matched to a gene. DNA of the CDR3: TGTGCCAGCAGCCCCTGGGGGACAGGGGCCAACACCGGGGAGCTGTTTTTT. As protein: CASSPWGTGANTGELFF.

This clonotype has only a few counts. The CDR3 DNA reads as TGTGCCACCAGTGAAGATTGGGTAGCTGGGGATACGCAGTATTTT. This translates into CATSEDWVAGDTQYF. V and J are TRBV24-1 and TRBJ2-3; D call uncertain. The CDR3 runs to 15 residues. The ends were cut back, 4 bases at V and 6 bases at J, with 16 bases in the middle. The germline V gene encodes CDR1 KGHDR and CDR2 SFDVKD.

This clonotype has at least ten counts. The genes are TRBV6-1 and TRBJ2-1; 11 positions match TRBD2. This CDR3 spans 16 amino acids. Trimming took 4 bases from V and 9 from J; bases not matched to a gene: 11. Germline V gives CDR1 MNHNS, CDR2 SASEGT. The chain's CDR3 is CASSAVAGGPVGEQFF. The CDR3 bases are TGTGCCAGCAGTGCGGTAGCGGGAGGGCCGGTGGGTGAGCAGTTCTTC.